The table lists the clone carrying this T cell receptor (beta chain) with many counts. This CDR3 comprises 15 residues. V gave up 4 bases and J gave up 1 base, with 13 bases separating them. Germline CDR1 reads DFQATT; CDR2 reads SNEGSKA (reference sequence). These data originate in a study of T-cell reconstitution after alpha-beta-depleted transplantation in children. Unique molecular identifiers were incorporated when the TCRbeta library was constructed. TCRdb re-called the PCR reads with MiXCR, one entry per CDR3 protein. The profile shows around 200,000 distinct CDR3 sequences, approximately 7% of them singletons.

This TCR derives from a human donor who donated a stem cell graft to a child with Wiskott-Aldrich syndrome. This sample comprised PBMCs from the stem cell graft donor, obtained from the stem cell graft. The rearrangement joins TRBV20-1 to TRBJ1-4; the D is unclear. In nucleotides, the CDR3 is TGCAGTGCTACCCAAGCTTCGGGAACTAATGAAAAACTGTTTTTT. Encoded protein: CSATQASGTNEKLFF.